This T cell receptor beta chain was retrieved from a study of OX40 agonist ivuxolimab in advanced cancers. For the wider study: Ivuxolimab, which targeted the costimulatory receptor OX40 (CD134), was an agonistic, fully human IgG2 monoclonal antibody. Intravenous ivuxolimab was administered to patients every 2 weeks at six dose levels: 0.01, 0.1, 0.3, 1.5, 3 and 10 mg/kg. Among the approximately 54 dose-escalation patients, about 19 had hepatocellular carcinoma, roughly 15 melanoma, 9 renal cell carcinoma and 9 head and neck cancer. A male proportion of approximately 83% and a mean age of approximately 55 years, ranging from about 20 to 85, were recorded for the dose-escalation cohort. Prior anti-PD-1, anti-PD-L1 or anti-CTLA-4 therapy was permitted, and 30% to 45% of dose-escalation patients had received checkpoint inhibitors. Partial responses were achieved by three dose-escalation patients, of whom one had hepatocellular carcinoma and two had cutaneous melanoma. Peripheral TCRbeta sequencing was intended to test whether TCR sequence diversity was altered and clonal T-cell expansion was caused by ivuxolimab. The paper describes the monotherapy dose-escalation part (N ≈ 52 patients) of the phase I trial of ivuxolimab.

Comment on this clone: Its antigen target is currently unknown. No qualities accompany the bases; no much larger clone lies one base away.

Trimming leaves V shorter by 4 bases and J shorter by 1 base, with the junction holding 14 bases beyond the gene matches. The germline V gene gives CDR1 as MGHRA and CDR2 as YSYEKL. Including the terminal cysteine and phenylalanine, the CDR3 comprises 18 residues. Here the CDR3 DNA is all that survives: 54 bases in frame from base 1. For sequencing of the TCRbeta CDR3 region, genomic DNA was extracted from the sorted cells. TCRbeta CDR3 regions were sequenced using the immunoSEQ Assay. Not all clones reach the TCRdb copy of this immuneACCESS table, which keeps in-frame sequences only. Checked studies attribute under half of the gap to unresolved V genes and leave the rest unexplained. This sample is represented by approximately 45,000 clones; more than 85% of them were singletons. The top ten clones comprise roughly 54% of the sample. The trial excluded patients who had a history of autoimmune disease or who were on systemic immunosuppression. Peripheral blood for TCR sequencing was collected from all dose cohorts at baseline, on cycle 4 day 1, and on cycle 7 day 1. Samples were obtained from an open-label, multicenter, first-in-human phase I dose-escalation trial of ivuxolimab. Adults with locally advanced or metastatic melanoma, renal cell, hepatocellular, or head and neck squamous cell carcinoma were enrolled in the trial. Before TCR sequencing, CD4+ T cells and CD8+ T cells were sorted from peripheral blood as separate populations.

What the research found in general, with its limitations: The antigen specificity of the clonally expanded peripheral T cells was not determined. After ivuxolimab, expanded clones were on average more numerous among CD8+ T cells than among CD4+ T cells. In the 0.1-3.0 mg/kg groups, partial responders had among the lowest normalized peripheral clonal expansion, particularly in CD8+ T cells. Low levels of normalized T-cell clonal expansion were also seen in some patients who did not respond. At doses of 0.1 to 3.0 mg/kg, clonal expansion of both CD4+ and CD8+ T cells in blood was seen between baseline and week 6.

The V and J genes are TRBV4-1 and TRBJ2-7; 9 middle bases align to TRBD1. This material consisted of CD4+ or CD8+ T cells sorted from blood, taken in a trial of the OX40 agonist ivuxolimab. The TCR sequence derives from an adult with an advanced solid tumor such as melanoma, head and neck, liver or kidney cancer. The nucleotide sequence reads TGCGCCAGCAGCCTATATTGGGACAGGGCAGGGAGTTCCTACGAGCAGTACTTC. It is translated as CASSLYWDRAGSSYEQYF.